The 3 T cell receptor beta chains below all came from one sample that was sequenced in a study of shared clonotypes between healthy human individuals. Using immunoSEQ multiplex PCR, the repertoire was profiled, and TCRdb retains in-frame clones only, with some absent. The sample includes millions of clones, 95% of them seen just once. The sequencing sample was made of naive CD4+ T cells sorted from blood. Subset here: CD45RA+ positively selected. Receptor source: a man younger than 35 in good health.

This clone is a singleton in its sample. The chain has TRBV6-1 and TRBJ1-6, with D hard to call. Germline V gene data show CDR1 as MNHNS and CDR2 as SASEGT. The V end lost 1 base, the J end lost 9 bases, and 13 bases lay between the germline ends. This CDR3 has 15 residues. CDR3 nucleotide sequence: TGTGCCAGCAGTGAAGAGGCATATAAGGGTTCACCCCTCCACTTT. It codes for CASSEEAYKGSPLHF.

This chain connects TRBV6-5 to TRBJ2-7; 11 bases line up with TRBD1. With 6 bases clipped from V and 2 bases from J, the junction kept 6 bases outside the gene matches. Germline CDR1 MNHEY, CDR2 SVGAGI. The CDR3 covers 15 residues. CDR3 residues: CASRFRDRGTYEQYF. The CDR3 bases are TGTGCCAGCAGGTTCCGGGACAGGGGGACCTACGAGCAGTACTTC.

The V and J genes are TRBV7-8 and TRBJ1-3; no clear D gene. CDR1 is SGHVS, CDR2 FQNEAQ, per germline. The CDR3 has 11 residues. V gave up 5 bases and J gave up 5 bases, with 4 bases separating them. For the CDR3, the DNA is TGTGCCAGCAGCGAAAGAAACACCATATATTTT. It is translated as CASSERNTIYF.